This T cell receptor beta chain was profiled in a study of OX40 agonist ivuxolimab in advanced cancers. Across the study: Ivuxolimab is an agonistic anti-OX40 (CD134) antibody, and patients were treated with it. Each patient was given ivuxolimab into a vein every 2 weeks, at 0.01 to 10 mg/kg.

Germline V gene data show CDR1 as MNHNY and CDR2 as SVGAGI (reference sequence). The CDR3 spans 15 residues. The ends were cut back, 7 bases at V and 8 bases at J, with 20 bases in the middle. The data were produced by immunoSEQ multiplex PCR, yet TCRdb's version contains in-frame clones alone and is incomplete. The data show about 79,000 clones, about 94% seen once. Sample: CD4+ or CD8+ T cells sorted from blood, taken in a trial of the OX40 agonist ivuxolimab. This clonotype was sampled from an adult with an advanced solid tumor such as melanoma, head and neck, liver or kidney cancer. The chain joins TRBV6-6 to TRBJ1-4, with unresolved D. The CDR3 DNA reads as TGTGCCAGCACCCGAAGGGTTTTGTCGGAAGAAAAACTGTTTTTT. Amino acid sequence: CASTRRVLSEEKLFF.